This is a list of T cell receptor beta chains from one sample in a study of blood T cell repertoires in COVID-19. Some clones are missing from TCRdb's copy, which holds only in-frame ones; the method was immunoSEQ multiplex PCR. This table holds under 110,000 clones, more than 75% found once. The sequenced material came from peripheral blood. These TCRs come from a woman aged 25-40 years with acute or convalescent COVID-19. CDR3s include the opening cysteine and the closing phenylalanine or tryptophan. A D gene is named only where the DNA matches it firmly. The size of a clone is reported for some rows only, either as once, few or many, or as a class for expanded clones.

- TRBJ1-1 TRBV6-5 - TGTGCCAGCATTCTAGGACGGGGGAACACTGAAGCTTTCTTT CASILGRGNTEAFF
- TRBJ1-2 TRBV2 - TGTGCCAGCAGGCAACAGGGAACCTATGGCTACACCTTC CASRQQGTYGYTF
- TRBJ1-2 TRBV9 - TGTGCCAGCAGCGTAGAAGGCAGACTCTATGGCTACACCTTC CASSVEGRLYGYTF
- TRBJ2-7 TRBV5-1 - TGCGCCAGCAGTAGGGGGGGGTCCACCTACGAGCAGTACTTC CASSRGGSTYEQYF
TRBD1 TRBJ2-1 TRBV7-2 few TGTGCCAGCAGCCCATGGGGGGGGACAGGGGTCGATGAGCAGTTCTTC CASSPWGGTGVDEQFF
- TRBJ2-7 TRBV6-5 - TGTGCCAGCAGTCCCCGGGAGCAGTACTTC CASSPREQYF
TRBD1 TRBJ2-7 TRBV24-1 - TGTGCCACCAGTGACCTTCTCGACAGGGGAGGCGAGCAGTACTTC CATSDLLDRGGEQYF
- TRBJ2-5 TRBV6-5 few TGTGCCAGCACTGCCAGGGAGACCCAGTACTTC CASTARETQYF
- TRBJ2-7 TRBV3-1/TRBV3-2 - TGTGCCAGCAGCCGCTCGACCGCGGGCGGCTACGAGCAGTACTTC CASSRSTAGGYEQYF
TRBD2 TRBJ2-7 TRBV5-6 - TGTGCCAGCAGCTTGGTAGCGGGGGCGCCCTACTTC CASSLVAGAPYF
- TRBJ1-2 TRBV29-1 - TGCAGCGCGAGGGGGGGCGCGTCCTATGGCTACACCTTC CSARGGASYGYTF
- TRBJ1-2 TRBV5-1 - TGCGCCAGCAGCTCCGGAGGGACGGAAGGCTACACCTTC CASSSGGTEGYTF
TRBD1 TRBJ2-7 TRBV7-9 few TGTGCCAGCAGCCCGATGGACAGGCACGAGCAGTACTTC CASSPMDRHEQYF
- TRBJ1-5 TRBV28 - TGTGCCAGCAGTTTATCTTGGACAACTAGCAATCAGCCCCAGCATTTT CASSLSWTTSNQPQHF
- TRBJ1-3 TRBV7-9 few TGTGCCAGCAGCTCCACCTCCGGCTCTGGAAACACCATATATTTT CASSSTSGSGNTIYF
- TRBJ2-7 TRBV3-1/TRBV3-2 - TGTGCCAGCAGCCAAGACAGGGGTTACTACGAGCAGTACTTC CASSQDRGYYEQYF
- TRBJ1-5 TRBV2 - TGTGCCAGCAGTGATCAGGGCCAGGGGCAGCCCCAGCATTTT CASSDQGQGQPQHF
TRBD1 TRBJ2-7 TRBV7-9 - TGTGCCAGCAGCTCCAAGGACAGGGGGTCCTACGAGCAGTACTTC CASSSKDRGSYEQYF
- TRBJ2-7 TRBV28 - TGTGCCAGCAGTTTAGGTATTTCACAGGGATTCTACGAGCAGTACTTC CASSLGISQGFYEQYF
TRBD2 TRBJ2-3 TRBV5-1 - TGCGCCAGCAGCGCCGGACCGGGACTAGCGGGGACAGATACGCAGTATTTT CASSAGPGLAGTDTQYF
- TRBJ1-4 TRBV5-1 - TGCGCCAGCAGCATAGGAGGAGGGAGTGGTGAAAAACTGTTTTTT CASSIGGGSGEKLFF
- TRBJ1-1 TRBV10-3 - TGTGCCATCAGTGACCGTCGTCTCGAAGCTTTCTTT CAISDRRLEAFF
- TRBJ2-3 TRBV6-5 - TGTGCCAGCAGAGATAGCGGAGGCACAGATACGCAGTATTTT CASRDSGGTDTQYF
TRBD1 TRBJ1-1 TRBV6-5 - TGTGCCAGCCTTGACAGGGGGCTTAGCACTGAAGCTTTCTTT CASLDRGLSTEAFF
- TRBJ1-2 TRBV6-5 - TGTGCCAGCGATTATTACAGGGAACCTTTTAATGGCTACACCTTC CASDYYREPFNGYTF
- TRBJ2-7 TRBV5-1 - TGCGCCAGCAGCCAGGGGAGCAGGGACGAGCAGTACTTC CASSQGSRDEQYF
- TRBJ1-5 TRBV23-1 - TGCGCCAGCAGTCAATCGGAGAGGTATAGCAATCAGCCCCAGCATTTT CASSQSERYSNQPQHF
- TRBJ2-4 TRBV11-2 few TGTGCCAGCAGCTCGAAAGAGAAGAGCATTCAGTACTTC CASSSKEKSIQYF
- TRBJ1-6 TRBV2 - TGTGCCAGCAGTGAAATCTCGGGAAATAATTCACCCCTCCACTTT CASSEISGNNSPLHF
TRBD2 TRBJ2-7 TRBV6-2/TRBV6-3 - TGTGCCAGCAGTTACTTGGCCAGCGGGAGGAGAGGCGAGCAGTACTTC CASSYLASGRRGEQYF
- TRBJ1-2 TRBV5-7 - TGTGCCAGCAGCTCGTTTCGGGACACCTATGGCTACACCTTC CASSSFRDTYGYTF